This T cell receptor (beta chain) was observed in a study of CD8+ T cells in alopecia areata. Looking at the study overall: Among treated patients, severity was scored by affected scalp area percentage.

Study-level findings and limits: Tofacitinib significantly decreased scalp clonality and expanded CD8+ clones among top 100. On tofacitinib, scalp and blood still held many of the expanded lesional clones.

Sequencing used cDNA as its template, made by extracting RNA and reverse transcribing it. The protocol was immunoSEQ multiplex PCR, while the TCRdb copy is restricted to in-frame clones and leaves out a portion. The sample has some 170,000 clones; approximately 52% are singletons. The treatment: oral pan-JAK inhibitor, 5-10 mg twice daily. In alopecia areata patients, both lesional scalp punch biopsies and peripheral blood were collected. Of note for this clone: Its antigen is not known.

The input for sequencing was CD4+ T cells sorted from blood, taken at approximately week 60, from a patient treated with tofacitinib. The TCR comes from a human donor with alopecia areata.

The CDR3 DNA is TGTGCCAGCAGCGTTAGTACCGGGACTGAAGCTTTCTTT. As protein: CASSVSTGTEAFF. This chain connects TRBV5-5 to TRBJ1-1; D uncertain. The CDR3 length is 13 residues. Germline V gene lookup returns CDR1 SGHKS and CDR2 YYEKEE (reference sequence). V gave up 4 bases and J gave up 5 bases, with 12 bases separating them.